The clone carrying this T cell receptor (beta chain) was picked up one time. The CDR3 spans 16 residues. Trimming pared 4 bases from V and 0 bases from J, leaving 11 bases between. Germline V gives CDR1 SGDLS, CDR2 YYNGEE. This specimen belongs to a study of blood T cell repertoires in COVID-19. Repertoires were generated with immunoSEQ multiplex PCR, while TCRdb's copy carries only in-frame clones and drops some. The sample includes fewer than 45,000 clones, about 74% of them seen just once. The chain joins TRBV9 to TRBJ2-6, with a possible D match to TRBD1 (6 bases). Sequenced sample: peripheral blood. This clonotype was obtained from a man aged 55 to 69 with active COVID-19. Written as DNA, the CDR3 is TGTGCCAGCAGCTCCGACAGGTCCTCTGGGGCCAACGTCCTGACTTTC. It translates to CASSSDRSSGANVLTF.